What follows is one T cell receptor beta chain and its context. The sample originates from a study of T-cell memory formation after mild COVID-19. Constant-segment primers and 5'RACE yielded cDNA libraries for TCR alpha and TCR beta, each carrying sample barcodes and UMIs. Using its own MiXCR run on the 5' RACE reads, TCRdb lists one record per CDR3 protein. The top ten clones hold over 10% of a sample with approximately 410,000 distinct CDR3 sequences, around a quarter of them seen once. From germline, CDR1 is LNHNV and CDR2 YYDKDF (reference sequence). After removal of 1 base from V and 7 bases from J, the junction contained 6 bases not matched to a gene. The length of the CDR3 is 14 residues.

The source of this sequence is an adult woman who had mild COVID-19 (a few samples of this study predate the infection). Cell type and time point are not known. V is TRBV15 and J is TRBJ1-1, with 7 nucleotides matching TRBD1. Sequenced: PBMCs or a T cell subset sorted from them (not recorded which). CDR3 amino acids: CATSRVHGTVEAFF. The CDR3 DNA follows: TGTGCCACCAGCAGAGTCCACGGGACAGTTGAAGCTTTCTTT.